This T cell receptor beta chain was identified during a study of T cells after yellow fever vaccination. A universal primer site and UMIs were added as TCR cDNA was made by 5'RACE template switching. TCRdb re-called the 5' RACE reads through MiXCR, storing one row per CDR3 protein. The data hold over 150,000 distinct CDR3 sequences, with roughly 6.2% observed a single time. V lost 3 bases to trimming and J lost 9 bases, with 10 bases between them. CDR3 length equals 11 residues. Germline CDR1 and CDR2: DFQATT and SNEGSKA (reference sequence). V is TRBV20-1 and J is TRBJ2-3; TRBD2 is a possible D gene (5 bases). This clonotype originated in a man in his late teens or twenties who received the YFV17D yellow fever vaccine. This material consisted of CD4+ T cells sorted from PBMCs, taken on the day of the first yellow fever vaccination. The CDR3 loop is CSASTGETQYF. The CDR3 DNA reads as TGCAGTGCTAGTACCGGGGAGACGCAGTATTTT.